Described below is a single T cell receptor beta chain sequence and its context. The data were taken from a study of OX40 agonist ivuxolimab in advanced cancers. As for the study in general: Patients in dose escalation had liver, melanoma, kidney or head and neck cancers.

The germline V gene encodes CDR1 SGHRS and CDR2 YFSETQ. V lost 4 bases, J lost 4 bases, and 8 bases stayed unmatched. The CDR3 is 14 amino acids. Some clones are missing from TCRdb's copy, which holds only in-frame ones; the method was immunoSEQ multiplex PCR. Of 25,000 to 35,000 clones listed, approximately 81% are singletons. Peripheral blood came from all dose cohorts at three timepoints. The input for sequencing was CD4+ or CD8+ T cells sorted from blood, taken in a trial of the OX40 agonist ivuxolimab. The clonotype originates from an adult with an advanced solid tumor such as melanoma, head and neck, liver or kidney cancer. The rearrangement links TRBV5-1 to TRBJ2-7; 7 positions agree with TRBD1. The CDR3 DNA reads TGCGCCAGCAGCATAACCGGGACAGCATACGAGCAGTACTTC. The encoded protein is CASSITGTAYEQYF.